This T cell receptor (beta chain) is from a study of shared clonotypes between healthy human individuals. V lost 3 bases, J lost 6 bases, and 6 bases lay in between. The CDR3 is 13 amino acids. CDR1 and CDR2 from the germline V gene are MDHEN and SYDVKM. This clone was recorded a few times. Its antigen is still unknown. Other DNA sequences from this sample encode an identical CDR3 as well. The assay was run at deep level. The table came from immunoSEQ multiplex PCR; TCRdb's copy has only in-frame clones and leaves some out. The sample has nearly 2 million clones; approximately 95% are singletons. Only CD45RO-negative cells positively selected for CCR7 counted as naive CD8 cells, so terminally differentiated effector memory CD45RA+ cells were excluded. Findings and caveats of the study: Investigators expected sequencing depth to affect clonotype sharing among donors. Researchers sampled only blood; tissue repertoires likely differ.

This sequence joins TRBV28 and TRBJ1-6; D is uncertain. This sequence was found in a man in his late teens or twenties in good health. What was sequenced was naive CD8+ T cells sorted from blood. The DNA for the CDR3 is TGTGCCAGCAGTTTTCTGGGTAATTCACCCCTCCACTTT. Protein product: CASSFLGNSPLHF.